The 19 T cell receptor beta chains below come from one sample, sequenced in a study of post-analysis software for immune sequencing data. Points from the study as a whole: TRBV5-6, TRBV5-1 and TRBV20-1 belonged to a set of a handful of TRBV segments that were more frequent in patients than controls.

Included in the TCR beta cDNA libraries were unique molecular identifiers. TCRdb fed the PCR reads into MiXCR, producing one record per CDR3 protein. The sample lists over 300,000 distinct CDR3 sequences; approximately 38% were seen once. No antigens are known for them. Sequenced input: blood. The receptors stem from a girl aged 5-17 years with multiple sclerosis.

This chain uses TRBV4-1 with TRBJ1-2, with a tentative D call TRBD1 (5 bases). V was clipped by 3 bases and J by 4 bases, with 12 bases between them. CDR3 length: 14 residues. The V gene's germline CDR1 is MGHRA and CDR2 YSYEKL. The CDR3 bases are TGCGCCAGCAGCCATACGACGGACATCTATGGCTACACCTTC. Residues: CASSHTTDIYGYTF.

In this sample, this clonotype turned up a few times. The chain has TRBV9 and TRBJ2-1, with TRBD2 matching over 10 bases. Germline assignment: CDR1 SGDLS and CDR2 YYNGEE. Germline trimming cut 0 bases from V and 4 bases from J; bases unmatched to any gene: 1. The CDR3 spans 15 residues. CDR3: CASSVGAGGYNEQFF. The CDR3 DNA is TGTGCCAGCAGCGTAGGAGCGGGGGGGTACAATGAGCAGTTCTTC.

This chain joins TRBV3-1 and TRBJ2-7, with TRBD1 matching over 7 bases. V gave up 4 bases and J gave up 6 bases; unmatched junction bases: 9. CDR3 length: 14 residues. The germline gives CDR1 LGHDT, CDR2 YNNKEL (reference sequence). This CDR3 is CASSPTGSPAEQYF. The CDR3 DNA is TGTGCCAGCAGCCCGACAGGGAGTCCCGCCGAGCAGTACTTC.

This rearrangement joins TRBV7-9 to TRBJ1-1, with a weak D call TRBD1 (5 bases). The CDR3 totals 16 residues. Deletions cut 6 bases from V and 0 bases from J, with 17 bases between. CDR1 and CDR2 (germline): SEHNR, FQNEAQ (reference sequence). This CDR3 is CASRHRTASMNTEAFF. Here the CDR3 DNA reads TGTGCCAGCAGGCACAGGACCGCAAGCATGAACACTGAAGCTTTCTTT.

This clonotype appeared a few times. This chain joins TRBV7-2 and TRBJ2-7, with D possibly being TRBD2 (5 bases). The CDR3 has 16 residues. V lost 7 bases and J lost 5, with 24 bases in between. CDR1 is SGHTA, CDR2 FQGNSA, per germline. The CDR3 reads CASTLGLSGPFDEQYF. The DNA of the CDR3 is TGTGCCAGCACCCTGGGTCTCAGCGGACCTTTTGACGAGCAGTACTTC.

This clonotype turned up a few times. V gene TRBV20-1 combines with J gene TRBJ2-7; 7 bases agree with TRBD2. Germline CDR1 and CDR2: DFQATT and SNEGSKA (reference sequence). Trimming at V came to 4 bases and at J to 5 bases, leaving 11 bases not matched to a gene. CDR3 length equals 14 residues. The CDR3 here is CSAIRTSFGDEQYF. DNA of the CDR3: TGCAGTGCTATACGGACTAGTTTTGGCGACGAGCAGTACTTC.

This chain connects TRBV5-5 to TRBJ1-6; D unresolved. CDR3 length: 13 amino acids. Trimming pared 0 bases from V and 10 bases from J, leaving 8 bases between. The germline V gene has CDR1 SGHKS and CDR2 YYEKEE (reference sequence). CDR3 in DNA: TGTGCCAGCAGCTTGGTCCCAGAGTCACCCCTCCACTTT. Protein: CASSLVPESPLHF. Full variable domain (remainder filled in from reference TRBV5-5 and TRBJ1-6): DAGVTQSPTHLIKTRGQQVTLRCSPISGHKSVSWYQQVLGQGPQFIFQYYEKEERGRGNFPDRFSARQFPNYSSELNVNALLLGDSALYLCASSLVPESPLHFGNGTRLTVT.

Notes on this clonotype: A much larger clone lies one base from this, so it may be a read error. The rearrangement links TRBV5-6 to TRBJ2-7, with a weak D call TRBD2 (6 bases). There are 13 residues in the CDR3. Germline V gene sequence: CDR1 SGHDT, CDR2 YYEEEE. CDR3 sequence (DNA): TGTGTCAGCAGCCCCCGCGGGGCCTACGAGCAGTACTTC. Protein: CVSSPRGAYEQYF.

This chain uses TRBV28 with TRBJ2-2; D perhaps matches TRBD2 (5 bases). In germline, CDR1 is MDHEN, CDR2 SYDVKM. CDR3 length equals 13 residues. V was cut by 7 bases and J by 6 bases, with 12 bases left in between. CDR3 in DNA: TGTGCCAGCATGCTGTCGGACTCCGGGGAGCTGTTTTTT. Translated: CASMLSDSGELFF.

The chain joins TRBV5-1 to TRBJ2-7; 8 nucleotides line up with TRBD1. Looked up from germline, CDR1 is SGHRS and CDR2 is YFSETQ. The CDR3 has 14 residues. J was trimmed by 5 bases and V by 0 bases; bases with no gene match: 4. The CDR3: CASSLADREDEQYF. CDR3 sequence (DNA): TGCGCCAGCAGCTTGGCGGACAGGGAAGACGAGCAGTACTTC. The full variable domain, rest sourced from reference TRBV5-1 and TRBJ2-7, is KAGVTQTPRYLIKTRGQQVTLSCSPISGHRSVSWYQQTPGQGLQFLFEYFSETQRNKGNFPGRFSGRQFSNSRSEMNVSTLELGDSALYLCASSLADREDEQYFGPGTRLTVT.

This sequence joins TRBV2 and TRBJ2-3; D may match TRBD1 or TRBD2 (5 bases each). The germline V gene encodes CDR1 SNHLY and CDR2 FYNNEI. This CDR3 comprises 14 residues. Trimming stripped 11 bases from V and 3 bases from J, with 18 bases between. The CDR3 region is CAASPREKTDTQYF. The CDR3 nucleotides are TGTGCCGCCTCCCCCAGGGAGAAGACAGATACGCAGTATTTT.

V and J are TRBV5-1 and TRBJ2-1; 11 nucleotides agree with TRBD1. The CDR3 loop spans 16 amino acids. J was trimmed by 5 bases and V by 3 bases; bases with no gene match: 7. Germline CDR1 and CDR2: SGHRS and YFSETQ. The CDR3 DNA is TGCGCCAGCAGCTGGGGACAGGGGGGGCCCGACAATGAGCAGTTCTTC. Its translation is CASSWGQGGPDNEQFF. Full variable domain (remainder filled in from reference TRBV5-1 and TRBJ2-1): KAGVTQTPRYLIKTRGQQVTLSCSPISGHRSVSWYQQTPGQGLQFLFEYFSETQRNKGNFPGRFSGRQFSNSRSEMNVSTLELGDSALYLCASSWGQGGPDNEQFFGPGTRLTVL.

The gene calls are TRBV5-8 and TRBJ2-3; D is uncertain. CDR1 and CDR2 from the germline V gene are SGHTS and YDEGEE. CDR3 size: 15 residues. V was clipped by 5 bases and J by 0 bases, with 13 bases between them. The CDR3 sequence is CASSRSSLSTDTQYF. Here the CDR3 DNA reads TGTGCCAGCAGTCGGAGCAGCTTGAGCACAGATACGCAGTATTTT.

The genes are TRBV12-3 or TRBV12-4 and TRBJ2-3; 9 nucleotides agree with TRBD2. The CDR3 has 16 residues. V shed 6 bases, J shed 3 bases, and the junction held 10 bases outside the gene matches. The CDR3 protein is CASSLGGGGGTDTQYF. The DNA of the CDR3 is TGTGCCAGCAGCCTTGGTGGCGGGGGGGGAACAGATACGCAGTATTTT.

This clonotype was seen a handful of times. CDR3 residues: CASSLQSRGNQPQHF. For the CDR3, the DNA is TGTGCCAGCAGTTTGCAGTCCCGGGGAAATCAGCCCCAGCATTTT. This chain uses TRBV27 with TRBJ1-5; no firm D call. V shed 3 bases and J shed 4 bases, with 13 bases lying between them. The CDR3 has 15 residues. Germline V lookup: CDR1 MNHEY, CDR2 SMNVEV (reference sequence).

The rearrangement uses TRBV9 and TRBJ2-3; D may be TRBD2 (6 bases). V was trimmed by 3 bases and J by 4 bases, leaving 15 bases between them. The CDR3 covers 15 residues. CDR1 and CDR2 (germline): SGDLS, YYNGEE. CDR3 DNA: TGTGCCAGCAGCGCCGGACCGGGGGTAGCAGATACGCAGTATTTT. Residues: CASSAGPGVADTQYF.

The chain carries TRBV7-9 and TRBJ1-5; D unclear. With 2 bases removed from V and 7 bases from J, the gap between germline ends came to 9 bases. Germline CDR1 SEHNR, CDR2 FQNEAQ (reference sequence). This CDR3 has 13 residues. The CDR3 DNA follows: TGTGCCAGCAGCTTATATCTCGAGCAGCCCCAGCATTTT. Amino acids: CASSLYLEQPQHF.

A few counts support this clonotype. The rearrangement links TRBV15 to TRBJ1-2, with 10 bases that match TRBD1. CDR1 is LNHNV, CDR2 YYDKDF, per germline (reference sequence). V was clipped by 4 bases and J by 8 bases; unmatched bases: 4. This CDR3 has 13 amino acids. The CDR3: CATSTDRGGGYTF. As DNA, the CDR3 is TGTGCCACCAGCACGGACAGGGGGGGAGGCTACACCTTC. Full variable domain (remainder filled in from reference TRBV15 and TRBJ1-2): DAMVIQNPRYQVTQFGKPVTLSCSQTLNHNVMYWYQQKSSQAPKLLFHYYDKDFNNEADTPDNFQSRRPNTSFCFLDIRSPGLGDTAMYLCATSTDRGGGYTFGSGTRLTVV.

This chain joins TRBV12-3 or TRBV12-4 and TRBJ2-7; D is perhaps TRBD1 (6 bases). CDR3 size: 15 residues. V lost 6 bases and J lost 0, with 15 bases in between. CDR3 sequence reads: CASRTDRSDSYEQYF. CDR3 coding DNA: TGTGCCAGCAGGACAGACAGGTCCGACTCCTACGAGCAGTACTTC.